This T cell receptor (beta chain) came from a study of blood T cell repertoires in COVID-19 (dated by TCRdb to 2019 to 2021). A note on the overall study: Samples covering the acute and convalescent phases of COVID-19 were provided by collaborators in the United States, Italy and Spain. The prospective study material was composed of cDNA or gDNA derived from T cells, B-cell-depleted T cells, or PBMCs. Deeply sampled blood TCRbeta repertoires from subjects exposed to, actively infected with, or recovered from COVID-19 were included in the dataset. The repertoires were released in a freely available public database meant as a resource for research on the immune response to SARS-CoV-2. The samples were drawn from two sources: the first 160 participants of the ongoing ImmuneRACE study, and 1,200 or so subjects contributed by 6 global collaborators. Nearly every sample came with metadata listing a de-identified subject ID, COVID-19 status, age in years and sex. HLA class I and class II types, where available, came from metadata supplied by the sample provider rather than from assay-based typing.

V is cut back by 7 bases and J by 3 bases, with 11 bases in the junction unmatched. The CDR3 contains 15 residues, cysteine and phenylalanine counted. Only the CDR3 region is kept as DNA, spanning 45 bases read in frame from base 1. From the germline V gene (reference sequence), CDR1 is MNHEY and CDR2 is SMNVEV. Participants in the prospective study were enrolled through a virtual design, were aged roughly 18 to 100 years, and lived in about two dozen United States geographic areas. To assign participants to cohorts, the prospective study relied on clinical history that participants themselves reported in a screening survey and a study questionnaire. In the prospective study, whole blood, serum and a nasopharyngeal or oropharyngeal swab were collected from each participant by mobile phlebotomists. Participants in the prospective study had the option to provide additional blood draws and questionnaires over an approximately 2-month period. Prospective study blood samples were shipped either frozen or at room temperature before DNA extraction.

This clone has at least ten counts. It lacks a known antigen. Per-nucleotide qualities are absent, and no much larger clonotype sits a single base away. Study-level results and caveats: Clinical and demographic metadata were provided uncurated, with the amount varying by source and participant.

TCRbeta CDR3 regions were amplified from genomic DNA by means of the immunoSEQ Assay, a bias-controlled multiplex PCR. Turning to the authors' computational methods: The number of nucleated cells in each sample was estimated from the amplification of reference gene primers within the assay. To quantify the absolute abundance of each unique TCRbeta CDR3 rearrangement, sequence reads were collapsed and filtered. For each sample, productive Simpson clonality was calculated as the square root of Simpson's diversity index across productive rearrangements. Imported from immuneACCESS, the table was reduced by TCRdb to in-frame sequences with V and J called. These copies leave out some clones; in studies compared against another copy, an unresolved V gene accounts for under half, and the cause of the remainder is not known. The V and J calls and clone size were taken over from that table, and D and trimming were inferred from the DNA. This sample holds about 280,000 clones; roughly 90% were observed only once. The top ten clones comprise approximately 1.5% of the sample.

This sequence was found in a woman between 18 and 29 years old with acute COVID-19. The sequenced sample consisted of PBMCs or T cells enriched from blood (not recorded which). This chain joins TRBV27 to TRBJ2-7, and 8 junctional nucleotides match TRBD2. The nucleotide sequence reads as follows: TGTGCCAGCACATCCTACAGCGGGAGAGGCTACGAGCAGTACTTC. It translates to CASTSYSGRGYEQYF.